The T cell receptor (beta chain) under discussion was sequenced for a study of T cells in Graves' hyperthyroidism and ophthalmopathy. In the study overall: Peripheral blood was obtained at initial diagnosis, preceding any treatment.

Study-wide results and limits: Stable hyperthyroidism was told apart from ophthalmopathy by a model built on 13 V-J features.

Trimming took 3 bases from V and 7 from J; bases not matched to a gene: 9. The CDR3 loop spans 14 amino acids. CDR1 is SEHNR, CDR2 FQNEAQ, per germline (reference sequence). This clonotype has at least ten counts. Its antigen is currently unknown. Amplification of TCR beta CDR3 regions used RNA as the template. When the TCR CDR3 underwent first-round RT-PCR, the HTBI primer set was used. TCRdb passed the multiplex PCR reads through MiXCR, listing each CDR3 protein once. Of fewer than 550,000 distinct CDR3 sequences listed, about 15% are singletons. The gene calls are TRBV7-9 and TRBJ2-7; TRBD1 matches at 7 bases. This receptor was taken from a woman aged 18-29 years with Graves' hyperthyroidism. The specimen was blood. The CDR3 DNA reads TGTGCCAGCAGCTTCGGGACAGTAAGTTTAGAGCAGTACTTC. Translated: CASSFGTVSLEQYF.